This T cell receptor (beta chain) originates from a study of metastatic and nonmetastatic thyroid tumors. TCRdb re-analyzed the PCR reads through MiXCR. Of 30,000 to 35,000 clones in the sample, about a fifth were seen once. In regard to this clone: An end of the junction differs from the germline gene, which may be a read error.

The CDR3 covers 16 residues. Germline assignment: CDR1 SSHAT and CDR2 FNYEAQ (reference sequence). Each patient came to thyroid surgery without any prior treatment (of any kind). The sequenced material came from tumor tissue. The origin of this receptor is a male donor with papillary thyroid cancer or a benign thyroid nodule (not recorded which). Some clones in this sample may be carry-over from other donors' samples. The chain combines TRBV7-7 with TRBJ2-4; D is ambiguous. CDR3 DNA: TGTGCTAGCAGCATAGACTGCGCCCTGGCCAAAAACATTCAGTACTTC. Translated: CASSIDCALAKNIQYF.